This TCR beta chain was recovered during a study of blood T cells in healthy people across ages (dated by TCRdb to between 2014 and 2017). With respect to the entire study: Template switching captured roughly one uniquely barcoded TCR beta cDNA molecule per two T cells in model experiments. Using deep sequencing normalized with unique cDNA molecular identifiers, the study measured how TCR beta repertoire diversity changes with age. Donors were grouped into four age groups: young (average approximately 15 years), middle-aged (around 39), aged (around 66) and long-lived (just over 80). To avoid experimental bias, donors of different ages were randomly spread across the sequencing lanes. For two donors (one aged 18 to 29 and one aged 80 or older), the study analyzed two additional independent replicas of 1 million unique cDNA reads from the same blood draw. Overall results and qualifications from the work: The percentage of naive T cells measured by flow cytometry correlated strongly with observed TCR beta diversity. Conclusive comparison of naive and antigen-experienced compartments was prevented by the profiling of bulk unsorted PBMCs. The long-lived group showed more naive CD4+ T cells, fewer expanded clones and increased TCR diversity than the aged group, suggesting age selection. Because the CMV infection status of the donors was unknown, age-related changes in expanded clonotypes may potentially have been confounded. Total diversity estimates from one million sequenced T cells were considered lower bounds and underestimates. As age increased, observed TCR beta diversity per million T cells dropped in a roughly linear way, and a significant reduction was already evident by age about 40.

In regard to this clonotype: Its antigen is not yet known. No much larger clone exists at a distance of one base, and base qualities are not known.

Donors were 35 to 40 systemically healthy Caucasian individuals from Russia aged roughly 6 to 95 years. Each donor gave about 9.2 milliliters of peripheral blood, drawn into EDTA-treated Vacutainer tubes. Ficoll-Paque density-gradient centrifugation was used to isolate PBMCs, with at least 6.5 million obtained per sample. Total RNA, at least 5.5 micrograms per sample, was extracted from PBMCs with Trizol reagent. For every donor, flow cytometry on a PBMC aliquot measured the percentage of naive CD45RAhigh/CD27high T cells. Library creation used 5' RACE. TCRdb lists the instrument as Illumina HiSeq 2500. The second PCR ran for about 6 to 11 cycles and used a J-beta primer mix along with a sample-barcoded 5' primer. Each TCR beta cDNA molecule received a unique molecular identifier from a template-switch 5' adaptor carrying 12 random nucleotides. Each sample yielded at least 3 million CDR3-containing paired-end reads. First-strand cDNA synthesis was performed from all RNA using the Mint cDNA synthesis kit, with priming by a TRBC-specific oligonucleotide. Following uracil-DNA glycosylase treatment, a first 18-cycle PCR with universal primers M1SS and BC2_uni_R was performed on all cDNA. In the authors' own workflow: Each sample was normalized by randomly selecting 1 million high-quality reads, each carrying a distinct molecular identifier. Instead of being binned into consensus sequences, reads with shared molecular identifiers were discarded. MiTCR, run with a Q25 quality threshold and the strictest error-elimination algorithm, handled CDR3 identification, clonotype clustering and error correction. A nonparametric unseen species model using Euler transformation provided a lower-bound estimate of total TCR beta diversity. Using fastp trimming at Q25 and MiXCR clonotype assembly, TCRdb reanalyzed the public sequencing data and kept in-frame beta chains. Every distinct CDR3 protein forms one entry, paired with its most common genes and DNA. The V and J calls here are based on TCRdb, not the publication. The sample table lists under 2 million distinct CDR3 sequences, 30% to 40% of them with a count of one. Around 11% of the sample is held by the ten biggest clonotypes.

The clonotype comes from a woman under 40 in good health. Sequenced material: blood.

The CDR3 reads CASRAGKRKNEKLFF. The DNA is as follows: TGTGCCAGCAGGGCAGGGAAAAGGAAGAATGAAAAACTGTTTTTT. The V and J segments used are TRBV6-4 and TRBJ1-4; TRBD1 is a possible D gene, resting on 5 matching bases. Sequences MRHNA (CDR1) and SNTAGT (CDR2) are obtained from the germline V gene. Its CDR3 holds 15 amino acids, cysteine through phenylalanine. Just the 45-base CDR3 DNA is kept, in frame starting at base 1. V loses 6 bases, J loses 5 bases, and the germline ends lie 16 bases apart.